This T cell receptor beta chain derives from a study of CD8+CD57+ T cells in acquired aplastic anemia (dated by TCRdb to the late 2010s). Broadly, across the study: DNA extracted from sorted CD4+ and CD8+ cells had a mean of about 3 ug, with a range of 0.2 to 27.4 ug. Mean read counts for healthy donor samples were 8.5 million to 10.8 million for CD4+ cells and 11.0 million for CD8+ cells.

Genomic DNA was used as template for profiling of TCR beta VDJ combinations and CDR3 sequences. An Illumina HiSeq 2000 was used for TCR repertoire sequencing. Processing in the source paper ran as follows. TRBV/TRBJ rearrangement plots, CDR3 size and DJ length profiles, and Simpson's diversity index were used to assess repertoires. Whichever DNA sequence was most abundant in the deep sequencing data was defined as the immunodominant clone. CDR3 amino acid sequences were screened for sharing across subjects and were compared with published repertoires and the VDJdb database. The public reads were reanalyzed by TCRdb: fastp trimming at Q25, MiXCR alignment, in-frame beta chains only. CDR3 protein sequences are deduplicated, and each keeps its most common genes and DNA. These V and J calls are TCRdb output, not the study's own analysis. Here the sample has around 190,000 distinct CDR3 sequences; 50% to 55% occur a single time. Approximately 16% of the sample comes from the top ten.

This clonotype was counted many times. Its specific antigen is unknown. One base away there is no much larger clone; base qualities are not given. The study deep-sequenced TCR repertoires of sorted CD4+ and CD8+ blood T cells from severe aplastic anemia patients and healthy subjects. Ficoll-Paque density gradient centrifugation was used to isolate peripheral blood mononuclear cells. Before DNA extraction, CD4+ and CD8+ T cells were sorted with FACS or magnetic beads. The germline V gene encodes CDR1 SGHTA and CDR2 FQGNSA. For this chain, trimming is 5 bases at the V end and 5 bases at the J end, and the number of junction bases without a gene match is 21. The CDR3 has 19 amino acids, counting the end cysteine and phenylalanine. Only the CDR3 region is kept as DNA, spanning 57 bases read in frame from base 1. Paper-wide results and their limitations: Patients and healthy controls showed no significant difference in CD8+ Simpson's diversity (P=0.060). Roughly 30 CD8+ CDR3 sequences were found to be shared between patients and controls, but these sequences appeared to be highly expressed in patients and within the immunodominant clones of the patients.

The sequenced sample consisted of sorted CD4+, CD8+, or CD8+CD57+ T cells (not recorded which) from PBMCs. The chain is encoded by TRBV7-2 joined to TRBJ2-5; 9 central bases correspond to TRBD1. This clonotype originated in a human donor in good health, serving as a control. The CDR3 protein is CASSPTGQGVWGSGETQYF. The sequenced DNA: TGTGCCAGCAGCCCTACGGGACAGGGAGTTTGGGGGAGCGGGGAGACCCAGTACTTC.